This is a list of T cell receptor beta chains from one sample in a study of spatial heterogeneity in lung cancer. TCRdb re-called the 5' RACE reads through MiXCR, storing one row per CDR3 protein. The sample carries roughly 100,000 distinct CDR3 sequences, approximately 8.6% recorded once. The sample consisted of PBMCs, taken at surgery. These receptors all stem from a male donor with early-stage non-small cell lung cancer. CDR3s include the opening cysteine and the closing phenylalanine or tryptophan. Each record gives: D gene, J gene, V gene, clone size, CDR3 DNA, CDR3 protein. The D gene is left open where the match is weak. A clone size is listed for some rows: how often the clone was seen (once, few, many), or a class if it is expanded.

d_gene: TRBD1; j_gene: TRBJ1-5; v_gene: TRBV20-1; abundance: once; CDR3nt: TGCAGTGCTAGAGATCGTCGAACAGGGGGATTTCAGCCCCAGCATTTT; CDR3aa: CSARDRRTGGFQPQHF
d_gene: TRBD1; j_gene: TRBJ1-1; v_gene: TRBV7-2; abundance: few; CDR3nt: TGTGCCAGCAGCTACCGGACAGGGGTGAACACTGAAGCTTTCTTT; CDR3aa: CASSYRTGVNTEAFF
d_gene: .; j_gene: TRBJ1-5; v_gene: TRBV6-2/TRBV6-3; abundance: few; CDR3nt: TGTGCCAGCAGTTACTCTTCGGCAGGCCTTAATCAGCCCCAGCATTTT; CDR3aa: CASSYSSAGLNQPQHF
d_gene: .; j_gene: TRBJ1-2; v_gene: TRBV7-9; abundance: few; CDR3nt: TGTGCCAGCAGCTCCCAAGCGGGGGAGTATGGCTACACCTTC; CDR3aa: CASSSQAGEYGYTF
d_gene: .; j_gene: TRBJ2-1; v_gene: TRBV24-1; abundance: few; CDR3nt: TGTGCCACCAGTGATTTGAGGGGGTCCTACAATGAGCAGTTCTTC; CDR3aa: CATSDLRGSYNEQFF
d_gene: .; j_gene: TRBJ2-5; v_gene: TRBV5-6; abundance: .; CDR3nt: TGTGCCAGCAGTAGCTGGAGACAAGAGACCCAGTACTTC; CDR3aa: CASSSWRQETQYF
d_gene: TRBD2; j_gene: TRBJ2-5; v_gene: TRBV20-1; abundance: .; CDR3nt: TGCAGTGCCCGGAGACTAGCGGGGGGTGAGACCCAGTACTTC; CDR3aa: CSARRLAGGETQYF
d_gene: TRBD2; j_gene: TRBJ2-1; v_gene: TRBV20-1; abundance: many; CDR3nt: TGCAGTGCTAGGACGGGACTAGCGGGAGAGGGGTCCTACAATGAGCAGTTCTTC; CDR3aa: CSARTGLAGEGSYNEQFF
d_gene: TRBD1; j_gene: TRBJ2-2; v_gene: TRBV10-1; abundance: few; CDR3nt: TGCGCCAGCAGCGCCCTGACAGGGGACACCGGGGAGCTGTTTTTT; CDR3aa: CASSALTGDTGELFF
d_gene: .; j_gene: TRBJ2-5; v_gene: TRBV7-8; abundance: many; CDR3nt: TGTGCCAGCAGCCCCAGCCGCCAAGAGACCCAGTACTTC; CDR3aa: CASSPSRQETQYF
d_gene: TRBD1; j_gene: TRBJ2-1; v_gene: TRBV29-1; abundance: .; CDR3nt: TGCAGCGGGAAAGGGACAGCCTCATACAATGAGCAGTTCTTC; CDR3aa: CSGKGTASYNEQFF
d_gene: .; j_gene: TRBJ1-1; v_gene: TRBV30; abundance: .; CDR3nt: TGTGCCGCGGAAGGGAACACTGAAGCTTTCTTT; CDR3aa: CAAEGNTEAFF
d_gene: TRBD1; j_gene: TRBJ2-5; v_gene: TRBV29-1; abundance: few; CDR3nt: TGCAGCGTTGAAGGATCCCAGGGGGCCGCCCAAGAGACCCAGTACTTC; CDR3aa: CSVEGSQGAAQETQYF
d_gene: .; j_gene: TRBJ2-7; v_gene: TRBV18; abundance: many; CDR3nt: TGTGCCAGCTCACCATCGCTAGCGTCTACCTACGAGCAGTACTTC; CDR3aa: CASSPSLASTYEQYF
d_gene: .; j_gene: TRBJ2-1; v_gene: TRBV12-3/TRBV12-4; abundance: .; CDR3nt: TGTGCCAGCAGTGACAGAGACAATGAGCAGTTCTTC; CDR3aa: CASSDRDNEQFF
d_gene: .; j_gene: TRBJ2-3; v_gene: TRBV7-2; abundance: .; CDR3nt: TGTGCCAGCAGCCCCGCCCTGGTAGCCACAGATACGCAGTATTTT; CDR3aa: CASSPALVATDTQYF